This T cell receptor beta chain comes out of a study of long-term antiretroviral therapy in people with HIV. General observations from the study: HIV repertoires showed narrower CDR3 length ranges than controls.

People in the study who had HIV all got their treatment in the United States. This clone was found once. No antigen is known for it. Investigators performed immunoSEQ version v3.0 at survey level. The data were produced by immunoSEQ multiplex PCR, yet TCRdb's version contains in-frame clones alone and is incomplete. This table has 15,000 to 20,000 clones, 78% appearing once. Trimming pared 3 bases from V and 2 bases from J, leaving 8 bases between. This CDR3 contains 14 residues. Germline V gene lookup returns CDR1 SEHNR and CDR2 FQNEAQ (reference sequence). The V and J genes are TRBV7-9 and TRBJ1-3; D unclear. This clonotype was sampled from a woman between 40 and 50 years old with HIV. The sequencing used unsorted PBMCs, collected at the start of antiretroviral therapy, before treatment. CDR3 nucleotides: TGTGCCAGCAGCTTCCCCCTGGCTGGAAACACCATATATTTT. Protein sequence: CASSFPLAGNTIYF.